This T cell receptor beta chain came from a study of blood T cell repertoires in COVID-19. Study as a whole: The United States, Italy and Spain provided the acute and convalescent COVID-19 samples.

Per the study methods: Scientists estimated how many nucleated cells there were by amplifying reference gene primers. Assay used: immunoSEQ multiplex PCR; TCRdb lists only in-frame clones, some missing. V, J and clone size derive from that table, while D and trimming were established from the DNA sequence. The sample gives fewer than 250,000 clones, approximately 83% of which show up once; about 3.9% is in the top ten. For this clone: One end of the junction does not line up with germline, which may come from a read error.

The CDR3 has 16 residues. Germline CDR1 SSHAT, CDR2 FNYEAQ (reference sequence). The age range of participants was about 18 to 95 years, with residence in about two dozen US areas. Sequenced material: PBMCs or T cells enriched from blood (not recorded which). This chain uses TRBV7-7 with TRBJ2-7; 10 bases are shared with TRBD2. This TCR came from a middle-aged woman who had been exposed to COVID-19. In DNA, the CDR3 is TGTGCTAGCAGCCCCGGGGTAGCGGGGGGAATCTACGAGCAGTACTTC. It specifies CASSPGVAGGIYEQYF.